This T cell receptor (beta chain) was found in a study of T cell responses to AZD1222 COVID-19 vaccine. Whole-study results and caveats: Clonal diversity may have been underestimated in mostly white British donors. Among spike-specific TCRs, nearly half reportedly target unmutated variant regions. Scientists sampled the repertoires only once the peak T cell response had passed.

Assay used: immunoSEQ multiplex PCR; TCRdb lists only in-frame clones, some missing. This sample yields about 160,000 clones, of which 91% are seen a single time; around 2% belongs to the top ten. Worth noting for this clone: Antigen unknown.

The length of the CDR3 is 13 residues. Germline CDR1 reads SGHDT; CDR2 reads YYEEEE. Trimming cost V 4 bases and J 3 bases, with 8 bases left between them. The sample in question was peripheral blood, obtained on day 0 of AZD1222 vaccination. The gene calls are TRBV5-6 and TRBJ2-1; D ambiguous. The TCR originated in an adult in good health. The CDR3 DNA sequence: TGTGCCAGCAGCCCTCGACACTACAATGAGCAGTTCTTC. It translates to CASSPRHYNEQFF.